Below are 24 T cell receptor beta chains sequenced from a single sample in a study of T-cell memory formation after mild COVID-19. A single record per CDR3 protein comes from TCRdb applying MiXCR to the 5' RACE reads. The sample yields about 57,000 distinct CDR3 sequences, 9% to 15% seen once. Sequenced: PBMCs or a T cell subset sorted from them (not recorded which). These receptors were taken from a man younger than 35 who had mild COVID-19 (a few samples of this study predate the infection). Cell type and time point are not known.

This clonotype has a count of ten or more. In nucleotides, the CDR3 is TGCAGCGTTGAAGGATACAGGGGGCAAACAGTCATCAATGAGCAGTTCTTC. Protein: CSVEGYRGQTVINEQFF. The chain couples TRBV29-1 to TRBJ2-1; TRBD1 aligns across 9 bases. V dropped 1 base and J dropped 6; count of bases not matched to a gene: 13. CDR1 and CDR2 from the germline V gene are SQVTM and ANQGSEA. The CDR3 extends over 17 amino acids.

This clonotype was seen at least ten times. The chain has TRBV4-1 and TRBJ1-5, with D uncertain. Germline V lookup: CDR1 MGHRA, CDR2 YSYEKL. The V and J ends lost 4 bases and 0 bases respectively, with 10 bases between them. The CDR3 has 15 residues. The CDR3 DNA reads TGCGCCAGCAGCCCGCGGCACGTTAGCAATCAGCCCCAGCATTTT. It yields the protein CASSPRHVSNQPQHF.

The CDR3 loop reads CSARALGRGDADEQFF. The CDR3 DNA reads TGCAGTGCTAGGGCCTTGGGGCGCGGGGATGCGGATGAGCAGTTCTTC. V and J are TRBV20-1 and TRBJ2-1; perhaps TRBD2 as D (6 bases). The CDR3 covers 16 residues. Germline CDR1 reads DFQATT; CDR2 reads SNEGSKA (reference sequence). Trimming left V 3 bases short and J 8 bases short, with 23 bases between.

The CDR3 region is CASSDRSSGANVLTF. DNA for the CDR3: TGTGCCAGCAGTGACCGGAGCTCTGGGGCCAACGTCCTGACTTTC. J is TRBJ2-6 and V is TRBV2; D not resolved. From germline, CDR1 is SNHLY and CDR2 FYNNEI. V was cut by 3 bases and J by 0 bases, with 6 bases left in between. There are 15 residues in the CDR3. Full variable domain (rest looked up from reference TRBV2 and TRBJ2-6): EPEVTQTPSHQVTQMGQEVILRCVPISNHLYFYWYRQILGQKVEFLVSFYNNEISEKSEIFDDQFSVERPDGSNFTLKIRSTKLEDSAMYFCASSDRSSGANVLTFGAGSRLTVL.

This chain uses TRBV5-1 with TRBJ2-1; D possibly corresponds to TRBD2 (5 bases). Germline CDR1 is SGHRS and CDR2 is YFSETQ. The CDR3 is 13 residues long. Trimming pared 2 bases from V and 6 bases from J, leaving 9 bases between. The CDR3 DNA reads as TGCGCCAGCAGCTTCGGAGGTGGCAATGAGCAGTTCTTC. Translation: CASSFGGGNEQFF. Supplemented by reference TRBV5-1 and TRBJ2-1, the full variable domain reads KAGVTQTPRYLIKTRGQQVTLSCSPISGHRSVSWYQQTPGQGLQFLFEYFSETQRNKGNFPGRFSGRQFSNSRSEMNVSTLELGDSALYLCASSFGGGNEQFFGPGTRLTVL.

The chain carries TRBV5-1 and TRBJ2-5, with a weak D call TRBD1 (6 bases). CDR1 and CDR2 (germline): SGHRS, YFSETQ. The V and J ends lost 3 bases and 5 bases respectively, with 11 bases between them. CDR3 length: 13 residues. Here the CDR3 DNA reads TGCGCCAGCAGCTCTACAGGGTCGGAGACCCAGTACTTC. It yields the protein CASSSTGSETQYF.

This chain links TRBV7-2 with TRBJ2-2; D gene uncertain. Trimming stripped 1 base from V and 4 bases from J, with 7 bases between. This CDR3 has 14 amino acids. Looked up from germline, CDR1 is SGHTA and CDR2 is FQGNSA. The CDR3 spells CASSLGVSTGELFF. The CDR3 bases are TGTGCCAGCAGCTTAGGAGTTTCCACCGGGGAGCTGTTTTTT.

This clonotype turned up a few times. The chain employs TRBV5-1 and TRBJ2-7; D is undetermined. V was pared by 0 bases and J by 2 bases, with 9 bases between. Germline CDR1 and CDR2: SGHRS and YFSETQ. The CDR3 is made up of 14 amino acids. CDR3 nucleotide sequence: TGCGCCAGCAGCTTGGAGGCCGGTCCCTACGAGCAGTACTTC. Its translation: CASSLEAGPYEQYF.

This clonotype was seen a handful of times. The genes are TRBV4-3 and TRBJ2-5; TRBD1 aligns across 9 bases. The CDR3 is made up of 17 amino acids. Germline values: CDR1 LGHNA, CDR2 YSLEER. V was clipped by 0 bases and J by 5 bases; unmatched bases: 10. The CDR3, as DNA: TGCGCCAGCAGCCAAGATTGGCTGGGACAGGGTATGGAGACCCAGTACTTC. This encodes CASSQDWLGQGMETQYF.

The chain recombines TRBV2 with TRBJ2-7; the D is unclear. CDR1 is SNHLY and CDR2 is FYNNEI in the germline V gene. The germline V and J ends were trimmed by 7 bases and 0 bases, with 13 bases remaining between them. This CDR3 comprises 14 residues. The CDR3 nucleotides are TGTGCCAGCAAGTCCCAAGCGAGCTCCTACGAGCAGTACTTC. This sequence encodes CASKSQASSYEQYF.

A few counts support this clonotype. The rearrangement uses TRBV7-2 and TRBJ1-2; D not certain. Trimming left V 1 base short and J 7 bases short, with 16 bases between. This CDR3 comprises 15 residues. CDR1 and CDR2 from the germline V gene are SGHTA and FQGNSA. The CDR3 DNA follows: TGTGCCAGCAGCTTAGAAGGCCCGTGGGAGGCTGGCTACACCTTC. It codes for CASSLEGPWEAGYTF.

This clonotype was seen ten or more times. J is TRBJ2-2 and V is TRBV5-1; TRBD2 aligns across 11 bases. The CDR3 length is 16 residues. Per the germline V gene, CDR1 is SGHRS and CDR2 is YFSETQ. V trimming: 4 bases; J trimming: 3 bases; junction bases outside the gene matches: 5. The CDR3 protein is CASSPSSGGYTGELFF. The CDR3 DNA sequence: TGCGCCAGCAGCCCGTCTAGCGGGGGGTACACCGGGGAGCTGTTTTTT.

This clonotype was counted a few times. In DNA form, the CDR3 reads TGTGCCAGCTCACGTACGAACCGCCAGCAGTACGTC. It translates to CASSRTNRQQYV. V gene TRBV28 combines with J gene TRBJ2-7; no clear D. V was shortened by 8 bases and J by 8 bases, with 16 bases between the two germline ends. The CDR3 contains 12 residues. The germline gives CDR1 MDHEN, CDR2 SYDVKM.

This clonotype has a count of ten or more. The V call is TRBV12-3 or TRBV12-4, the J call TRBJ2-2; 8 bases align to TRBD1. V dropped 3 bases and J dropped 2; count of bases not matched to a gene: 2. The CDR3 has 15 amino acids. The CDR3, as DNA: TGTGCCAGCAGTTTGGACAGGGCAAACACCGGGGAGCTGTTTTTT. Protein product: CASSLDRANTGELFF.

The J gene is TRBJ2-2, the V gene TRBV5-1, with D uncertain. The V and J ends lost 0 bases and 4 bases respectively, with 7 bases between them. The V gene's germline CDR1 is SGHRS and CDR2 YFSETQ. CDR3 length: 14 residues. CDR3 in amino acids: CASSLGPLTGELFF. The CDR3 nucleotides are TGCGCCAGCAGCTTGGGACCGCTCACCGGGGAGCTGTTTTTT.

J is TRBJ1-2 and V is TRBV4-3; 7 bases agree with TRBD1. V dropped 0 bases and J dropped 4; count of bases not matched to a gene: 5. The CDR3 sequence is 15 residues long. The germline gives CDR1 LGHNA, CDR2 YSLEER. CDR3 DNA sequence: TGCGCCAGCAGCCAAGATTTGACAGGGACCTATGGCTACACCTTC. This translates into CASSQDLTGTYGYTF.

The gene calls are TRBV6-2 or TRBV6-3 and TRBJ1-5; TRBD1 is a possible D gene (6 bases). The CDR3 spans 16 residues. V was clipped by 5 bases and J by 9 bases, with 23 bases between them. The germline V gene has CDR1 MNHEY and CDR2 SVGEGT. CDR3 residues: CASSPWDGTRRRPQHF. The CDR3 region has the DNA TGTGCCAGCAGTCCGTGGGACGGGACAAGGAGACGGCCCCAGCATTTT.

This clonotype was counted only a few times. CDR3 sequence reads: CASSLGSGGNTIYF. The CDR3 DNA reads TGCGCCAGCAGCTTGGGGTCCGGAGGCAACACCATATATTTT. This sequence joins TRBV5-1 and TRBJ1-3; D gene uncertain. Germline V gene data show CDR1 as SGHRS and CDR2 as YFSETQ. The CDR3 covers 14 residues. V lost 0 bases and J 7 bases, leaving 11 bases between the germline ends.

V usage is TRBV6-2 or TRBV6-3 and J usage is TRBJ2-5; a weak D match, TRBD2 (6 bases). V lost 7 bases, J lost 10 bases, and 19 bases lay in between. Germline V gene sequence: CDR1 MNHEY, CDR2 SVGEGT. The CDR3 has 13 residues. The CDR3 region has the DNA TGTGCCAGCAAGCCGGACCGGGGGAGTGACCAGTACTTC. Translated, it gives CASKPDRGSDQYF.

This chain links TRBV27 with TRBJ2-1; D possibly matches TRBD1 or TRBD2 (5 bases each). The V end lost 2 bases, the J end lost 3 bases, and 14 bases lay between the germline ends. Germline-derived CDR1 and CDR2 are MNHEY and SMNVEV (reference sequence). This CDR3 has 16 amino acids. The chain's CDR3 is CASSLIRGVGYNEQFF. DNA for the CDR3: TGTGCCAGCAGTTTAATAAGGGGAGTTGGCTACAATGAGCAGTTCTTC.

This sequence joins TRBV5-1 and TRBJ1-5; D remains unclear. V was pared by 4 bases and J by 3 bases, with 14 bases between. The length of the CDR3 is 15 residues. Per the germline V gene, CDR1 is SGHRS and CDR2 is YFSETQ. CDR3 bases: TGCGCCAGCAGCGCCGAGGGAGGCACCAATCAGCCCCAGCATTTT. Amino acids: CASSAEGGTNQPQHF.

In this sample, this clonotype turned up many times. The rearrangement uses TRBV7-8 and TRBJ2-3; D ambiguous. Germline loops: CDR1 SGHVS, CDR2 FQNEAQ. The CDR3 has 16 amino acids. The ends were cut back, 4 bases at V and 2 bases at J, with 16 bases in the middle. This CDR3 is CASSSETATYTDTQYF. CDR3 bases: TGTGCCAGCAGCTCAGAGACCGCAACGTACACAGATACGCAGTATTTT. The variable domain in full, with the rest retrieved from reference TRBV7-8 and TRBJ2-3, is GAGVSQSPRYKVAKRGQDVALRCDPISGHVSLFWYQQALGQGPEFLTYFQNEAQLDKSGLPSDRFFAERPEGSVSTLKIQRTQQEDSAVYLCASSSETATYTDTQYFGPGTRLTVL.

A few counts support this clonotype. The chain couples TRBV4-3 to TRBJ2-3, with D tentatively TRBD1 or TRBD2 (5 bases each). Germline-derived CDR1 and CDR2 are LGHNA and YSLEER. The CDR3 runs to 17 residues. Trimming took 0 bases from V and 5 from J, leaving 18 bases between them. This CDR3 is CASSQEFTAGRVDTQYF. The CDR3 region has the DNA TGCGCCAGCAGCCAAGAATTCACGGCGGGCAGGGTAGATACGCAGTATTTT.

The table lists this clonotype with many counts. This CDR3 reads CASSFRRDRAYEQYF. The CDR3, as DNA: TGTGCCAGCAGTTTCCGGAGAGACAGAGCCTACGAGCAGTACTTC. The rearrangement links TRBV12-3 or TRBV12-4 to TRBJ2-7; possible D gene TRBD1, 5 bases. This CDR3 is built from 15 residues. V was cut by 3 bases and J by 2 bases, with 14 bases left in between.